The 9 T cell receptor beta chains in this list originate from one sample, sequenced in a study of radiation and T cells in renal cell carcinoma. Repertoires were generated with immunoSEQ multiplex PCR, while TCRdb's copy carries only in-frame clones and drops some. Here the sample spans around 180,000 clones, 88% being singletons. Time point defined: blood 4 weeks post-SBRT, at nephrectomy. The treatment was: 15 Gy SBRT to primary tumor, nephrectomy 4 weeks later. This specimen consisted of blood, obtained from a patient whose treatment included radiotherapy and nephrectomy. Source of these receptors: a woman aged 45-59 years with renal cell carcinoma.

The chain recombines TRBV19 with TRBJ1-2; D not certain. This CDR3 has 15 amino acids. Between the trimmed V and J ends, which lost 4 bases and 4 bases, there was a span of 16 bases. Germline V lookup: CDR1 LNHDA, CDR2 SQIVND (reference sequence). DNA of the CDR3: TGTGCCAGTAGTAATGTTGAGGGCGGTCTCTATGGCTACACCTTC. As protein: CASSNVEGGLYGYTF. Full variable domain (outside the CDR3, taken from reference TRBV19 and TRBJ1-2): DGGITQSPKYLFRKEGQNVTLSCEQNLNHDAMYWYRQDPGQGLRLIYYSQIVNDFQKGDIAEGYSVSREKKESFPLTVTSAQKNPTAFYLCASSNVEGGLYGYTFGSGTRLTVV.

The rearrangement links TRBV9 to TRBJ2-6, with D perhaps matching TRBD1 or TRBD2 (6 bases each). The CDR3 extends over 18 amino acids. Trimming removed 4 bases from V and 4 bases from J, with 21 bases in between. Germline V gives CDR1 SGDLS, CDR2 YYNGEE. CDR3: CASSLEGDTGYGANVLTF. The CDR3 DNA sequence: TGTGCCAGCAGCTTGGAGGGGGATACAGGGTACGGGGCCAACGTCCTGACTTTC.

This clone showed up just once. The chain has TRBV19 and TRBJ2-5; no clear D gene. The CDR3 loop spans 13 amino acids. The V end was cut by 0 bases, the J end by 9 bases, with 11 bases between. Looked up from germline, CDR1 is LNHDA and CDR2 is SQIVND (reference sequence). The CDR3 sequence is CASSIDPWVAQYF. CDR3 bases: TGTGCCAGTAGTATAGATCCCTGGGTGGCCCAGTACTTC.

The chain joins TRBV14 to TRBJ2-2; 8 positions match TRBD2. From germline, CDR1 is SGHDN and CDR2 FVKESK. This CDR3 spans 17 amino acids. The ends lost 0 bases at V and 8 bases at J; junction bases unmatched: 11. CDR3 loop: CASSQDQTGGRLGELFF. As DNA, the CDR3 is TGTGCCAGCAGCCAAGATCAGACGGGGGGGCGCCTAGGGGAGCTGTTTTTT.

The rearrangement joins TRBV19 to TRBJ2-5, with no clear D. The germline gives CDR1 LNHDA, CDR2 SQIVND (reference sequence). Trimming took off 1 base at V and 5 bases at J, with 8 bases between the two ends. The CDR3 sequence is 13 residues long. The CDR3 DNA reads TGTGCCAGTAGTATAGGGAGCCTCGAGACCCAGTACTTC. Its translation is CASSIGSLETQYF. Complete variable domain (other parts from reference TRBV19 and TRBJ2-5): DGGITQSPKYLFRKEGQNVTLSCEQNLNHDAMYWYRQDPGQGLRLIYYSQIVNDFQKGDIAEGYSVSREKKESFPLTVTSAQKNPTAFYLCASSIGSLETQYFGPGTRLLVL.

This clone was counted ten times or more. The chain links TRBV6-1 to TRBJ2-1; unclear D gene. There are 12 residues in the CDR3. Germline V CDR1 and CDR2: MNHNS, SASEGT. V shed 5 bases and J shed 4 bases, with 6 bases lying between them. CDR3 protein: CASSKTYNEQFF. Here the CDR3 DNA reads TGTGCCAGCAGTAAGACTTACAATGAGCAGTTCTTC.

The V and J genes are TRBV7-2 and TRBJ2-7; D is possibly TRBD1 (5 bases). The CDR3 spans 15 residues. Germline V gives CDR1 SGHTA, CDR2 FQGNSA. With 1 base removed from V and 0 bases from J, the gap between germline ends came to 10 bases. The CDR3 loop reads CASSLVSQGSYEQYF. CDR3 nucleotides: TGTGCCAGCAGCTTAGTCTCCCAGGGCTCCTACGAGCAGTACTTC.

The chain couples TRBV6-1 to TRBJ2-5; 7 bases agree with TRBD2. Germline values: CDR1 MNHNS, CDR2 SASEGT. The CDR3 runs 13 residues. V trimming: 6 bases; J trimming: 3 bases; junction bases outside the gene matches: 4. The CDR3 nucleotides read TGTGCCAGCAGCGGCAGCGGGGAAGAGACCCAGTACTTC. Amino acids: CASSGSGEETQYF.

The chain carries TRBV7-2 and TRBJ1-1, with D unresolved. From germline, CDR1 is SGHTA and CDR2 FQGNSA. Deletions cut 2 bases from V and 1 base from J, with 8 bases between. The CDR3 runs 14 residues. CDR3 protein: CASSLTAGNTEAFF. The DNA for the CDR3 is TGTGCCAGCAGCTTAACGGCAGGGAACACTGAAGCTTTCTTT. Based on the CDR3 plus reference TRBV7-2 and TRBJ1-1, the full variable domain is GAGVSQSPSNKVTEKGKDVELRCDPISGHTALYWYRQSLGQGLEFLIYFQGNSAPDKSGLPSDRFSAERTGGSVSTLTIQRTQQEDSAVYLCASSLTAGNTEAFFGQGTRLTVV.